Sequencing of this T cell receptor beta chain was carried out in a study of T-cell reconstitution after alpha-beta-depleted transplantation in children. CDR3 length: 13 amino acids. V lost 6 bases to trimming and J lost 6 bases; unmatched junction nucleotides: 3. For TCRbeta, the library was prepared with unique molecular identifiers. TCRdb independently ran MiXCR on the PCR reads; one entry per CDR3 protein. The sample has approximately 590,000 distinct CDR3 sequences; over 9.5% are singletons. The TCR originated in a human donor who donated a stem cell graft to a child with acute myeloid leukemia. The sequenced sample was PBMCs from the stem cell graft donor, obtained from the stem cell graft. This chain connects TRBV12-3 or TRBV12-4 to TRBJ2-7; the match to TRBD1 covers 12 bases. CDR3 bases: TGTGCCAGCAGCTGGGACAGGGGGCGCGAGCAGTACTTC. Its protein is CASSWDRGREQYF.